The 27 T cell receptor beta chains in this list originate from one sample, sequenced in a study of shared clonotypes between healthy human individuals. TCRdb's copy holds only in-frame clones and misses some; the assay was immunoSEQ multiplex PCR. The repertoire has roughly 2.1 million clones, roughly 91% of them found once; the top ten carry 1.7%. CD45RO-negative, CCR7-positively selected cells formed the naive CD8 fraction, excluding terminally differentiated effector memory CD45RA+ cells. Sequencing was carried out using naive CD8+ T cells from PBMCs. All receptors derive from a man aged 18 to 35 in good health. Some clones in this sample may be carry-over from other donors' samples.

Here the CDR3 reads CASSKTGFYGYTF. CDR3 DNA sequence: TGTGCCAGTAGTAAAACAGGGTTCTATGGCTACACCTTC. The gene calls are TRBV19 and TRBJ1-2, with a possible D match to TRBD1 (6 bases). This CDR3 has 13 amino acids. The V end lost 4 bases, the J end lost 4 bases, and 10 bases lay between the germline ends. Germline values: CDR1 LNHDA, CDR2 SQIVND (reference sequence).

The chain couples TRBV9 to TRBJ1-3, with D unclear. CDR1 SGDLS and CDR2 YYNGEE come from the germline V gene. V dropped 0 bases and J dropped 0 bases, with 10 bases sitting between them. The CDR3 spans 16 residues. The CDR3, as DNA: TGTGCCAGCAGCGTAGACAGACTGTTCTCTGGAAACACCATATATTTT. Amino acids: CASSVDRLFSGNTIYF.

The chain combines TRBV7-2 with TRBJ2-7; possible D gene TRBD2, 5 bases. The CDR3 spans 15 residues. Trimming cost V 5 bases and J 2 bases, with 16 bases left between them. Germline V CDR1 and CDR2: SGHTA, FQGNSA. The CDR3 DNA is TGTGCCAGCAGCCTCCTGGGGAGCTCGGCCTACGAGCAGTACTTC. Translating gives CASSLLGSSAYEQYF.

This rearrangement joins TRBV19 to TRBJ1-4; D is unresolved. The CDR3 has 13 residues. CDR1 and CDR2 from the germline V gene are LNHDA and SQIVND (reference sequence). V was shortened by 5 bases and J by 7 bases, with 11 bases between the two germline ends. Here the CDR3 reads CASSGPAGEKLFF. The CDR3 DNA reads as TGTGCCAGTAGTGGTCCAGCCGGTGAAAAACTGTTTTTT.

The CDR3 protein is CASADGNKGLAVSETQYF. CDR3 DNA: TGTGCTAGTGCCGACGGTAATAAGGGACTAGCAGTTTCGGAGACCCAGTACTTC. The chain combines TRBV12-5 with TRBJ2-5; TRBD2 matches 9 bases. V trimming: 7 bases; J trimming: 5 bases; junction bases outside the gene matches: 20. Germline V lookup: CDR1 LGHNT, CDR2 FRNRAP. The CDR3 consists of 18 residues.

This clone was seen just once. V gene TRBV9 combines with J gene TRBJ2-3; TRBD1 matches at 12 bases. The germline gives CDR1 SGDLS, CDR2 YYNGEE. V gave up 0 bases and J gave up 3 bases; unmatched junction bases: 5. CDR3 length equals 17 residues. The CDR3 spells CASSVEGTGGSTDTQYF. In nucleotides, the CDR3 is TGTGCCAGCAGCGTAGAGGGGACAGGGGGCTCTACAGATACGCAGTATTTT.

The chain couples TRBV28 to TRBJ2-3; TRBD2 matches 8 bases. The CDR3 runs 17 residues. In germline, CDR1 is MDHEN, CDR2 SYDVKM. V was pared by 4 bases and J by 4 bases, with 13 bases of the junction left unmatched. The DNA of the CDR3 is TGTGCCAGCAGTTCCAAGAAAGCGGGAGAGGGTTCAGATACGCAGTATTTT. Encoded protein: CASSSKKAGEGSDTQYF.

The chain carries TRBV6-1 and TRBJ2-7; D tentatively reads TRBD1 or TRBD2 (5 bases each). Between the trimmed V and J ends, which lost 6 bases and 3 bases, there was a span of 15 bases. The V gene's germline CDR1 is MNHNS and CDR2 SASEGT. The CDR3 totals 14 residues. DNA of the CDR3: TGTGCCAGCAGAATAACCGGGACGTACTACGAGCAGTACTTC. Protein product: CASRITGTYYEQYF.

The gene calls are TRBV5-4 and TRBJ2-1; 7 bases match TRBD1. V lost 2 bases to trimming and J lost 8 bases; unmatched junction nucleotides: 10. CDR1 and CDR2 (germline): SGHNT, YYREEE (reference sequence). This CDR3 spans 15 amino acids. CDR3 residues: CASSLGTESLDEQFF. DNA of the CDR3: TGTGCCAGCAGCTTAGGGACAGAGTCTTTGGATGAGCAGTTCTTC.

The CDR3, as DNA: TGTGCCAGCAGCGTCGTCCAGGGTCCCCAAGAGACCCAGTACTTC. Residues: CASSVVQGPQETQYF. The chain couples TRBV9 to TRBJ2-5, with D possibly matching TRBD1 (5 bases). The V and J ends lost 2 bases and 1 base respectively, with 12 bases between them. Germline CDR1 reads SGDLS; CDR2 reads YYNGEE. The CDR3 sequence is 15 residues long.

The chain uses TRBV5-4 and TRBJ2-1; the match to TRBD1 covers 8 bases. Per germline, CDR1 SGHNT and CDR2 YYREEE (reference sequence). The CDR3 covers 15 residues. With V trimmed by 4 bases and J by 9 bases, 12 bases remained unmatched. The CDR3 protein is CASSRRDRPVFEQFF. In DNA, the CDR3 is TGTGCCAGCAGCCGGCGGGACAGGCCAGTCTTTGAGCAGTTCTTC.

This CDR3 is CASSNGLAGANEQFF. For the CDR3, the DNA is TGTGCCAGCAGCAACGGACTAGCGGGAGCCAATGAGCAGTTCTTC. This sequence joins TRBV7-2 and TRBJ2-1; TRBD2 aligns across 13 bases. V dropped 5 bases and J dropped 6; count of bases not matched to a gene: 4. The germline gives CDR1 SGHTA, CDR2 FQGNSA. The CDR3 sequence is 15 residues long.

The gene calls are TRBV18 and TRBJ2-2, with D hard to call. The V gene lost 0 bases and the J gene lost 1 base, with 3 bases spanning the gap. Germline CDR1 reads KGHSH; CDR2 reads LQKENI. The CDR3 sequence is 14 residues long. CDR3 loop: CASSPPGNTGELFF. The CDR3 nucleotides read TGTGCCAGCTCACCACCGGGGAACACCGGGGAGCTGTTTTTT.

This chain links TRBV7-9 with TRBJ2-2; unclear D gene. This CDR3 contains 15 residues. V was cut by 4 bases and J by 0 bases, with 9 bases left in between. In germline, CDR1 is SEHNR, CDR2 FQNEAQ (reference sequence). The CDR3 region has the DNA TGTGCCAGCAGCTATGGATCCGCGAACACCGGGGAGCTGTTTTTT. Translated, it gives CASSYGSANTGELFF.

The chain links TRBV9 to TRBJ2-7; unclear D gene. This CDR3 is 14 amino acids long. V was clipped by 0 bases and J by 3 bases, with 10 bases between them. Germline CDR1 reads SGDLS; CDR2 reads YYNGEE. Here the CDR3 DNA reads TGTGCCAGCAGCGTAGCCCAGTCGAACTACGAGCAGTACTTC. This translates into CASSVAQSNYEQYF.

The genes are TRBV7-9 and TRBJ1-4; perhaps TRBD1 as D (6 bases). Trimming took 3 bases from V and 6 from J, leaving 23 bases between them. There are 18 residues in the CDR3. Germline V gene sequence: CDR1 SEHNR, CDR2 FQNEAQ (reference sequence). This chain's CDR3 is CASSLGPNSGTRDEKLFF. The CDR3 nucleotides are TGTGCCAGCAGCTTGGGCCCAAATTCCGGGACAAGGGATGAAAAACTGTTTTTT.

The rearrangement joins TRBV28 to TRBJ1-1; D is perhaps TRBD1 (6 bases). V was cut by 4 bases and J by 2 bases, with 14 bases left in between. Germline V gives CDR1 MDHEN, CDR2 SYDVKM. This CDR3 has 15 residues. The CDR3 region has the DNA TGTGCCAGCAGTTCTCTGACAGGTCGAAACACTGAAGCTTTCTTT. Translated, it gives CASSSLTGRNTEAFF.

This clone was seen more than once but under ten times. Other DNA sequences of this sample code for an identical CDR3. The J gene is TRBJ1-1, the V gene TRBV5-6; D gene uncertain. Germline CDR1 is SGHDT and CDR2 is YYEEEE. This CDR3 region has 12 residues. The V end lost 0 bases, the J end lost 7 bases, and 7 bases lay between the germline ends. The CDR3 DNA reads TGTGCCAGCAGCTTGGAGGGCCTTGAAGCTTTCTTT. This sequence encodes CASSLEGLEAFF.

Of note for this clone: The same CDR3 is also encoded by other DNA sequences in this sample. The rearrangement links TRBV7-9 to TRBJ2-5, with 10 bases that match TRBD1. Germline V CDR1 and CDR2: SEHNR, FQNEAQ (reference sequence). The CDR3 has 15 amino acids. V trimming: 3 bases; J trimming: 1 base; junction bases outside the gene matches: 2. In nucleotides, the CDR3 is TGTGCCAGCAGCTTCCGACAGGGGGCCCAAGAGACCCAGTACTTC. This encodes CASSFRQGAQETQYF.

J is TRBJ2-7 and V is TRBV10-3; TRBD2 aligns across 8 bases. CDR3 size: 16 residues. The J segment lost 3 bases and the V segment lost 0 bases, leaving 7 bases of the junction unmatched. In germline, CDR1 is ENHRY, CDR2 SYGVKD. In nucleotides, the CDR3 is TGTGCCATCAGTGAGTCAAAAGGGCTAGCGGGCTACGAGCAGTACTTC. Its protein is CAISESKGLAGYEQYF.

The DNA for the CDR3 is TGCGCCAGCAGCTTGTCAGGGGCGTACAATCAGCCCCAGCATTTT. Protein: CASSLSGAYNQPQHF. The chain joins TRBV5-1 to TRBJ1-5, with a weak D call TRBD1 (6 bases). The CDR3 consists of 15 residues. Per the germline V gene, CDR1 is SGHRS and CDR2 is YFSETQ. V was pared by 1 base and J by 3 bases, with 11 bases between. Full variable domain (rest looked up from reference TRBV5-1 and TRBJ1-5): KAGVTQTPRYLIKTRGQQVTLSCSPISGHRSVSWYQQTPGQGLQFLFEYFSETQRNKGNFPGRFSGRQFSNSRSEMNVSTLELGDSALYLCASSLSGAYNQPQHFGDGTRLSIL.

The chain employs TRBV15 and TRBJ2-5, with 7 bases matching TRBD2. The V gene end was trimmed by 0 bases and the J gene end by 5 bases; junction bases not matched to a gene: 9. Germline CDR1 and CDR2: LNHNV and YYDKDF (reference sequence). This CDR3 contains 16 residues. The CDR3 nucleotides read TGTGCCACCAGCAGAGATTTCGGGGGGTCCCACGAGACCCAGTACTTC. This gives the protein CATSRDFGGSHETQYF. The full variable domain, completed using reference TRBV15 and TRBJ2-5, is DAMVIQNPRYQVTQFGKPVTLSCSQTLNHNVMYWYQQKSSQAPKLLFHYYDKDFNNEADTPDNFQSRRPNTSFCFLDIRSPGLGDTAMYLCATSRDFGGSHETQYFGPGTRLLVL.

The chain combines TRBV13 with TRBJ2-5; 8 nucleotides line up with TRBD1. V lost 2 bases to trimming and J lost 4 bases; unmatched junction nucleotides: 0. The length of the CDR3 is 13 residues. CDR1 is PRHDT, CDR2 FYEKMQ, per germline (reference sequence). The CDR3 region has the DNA TGTGCCAGCAGCTTACAGGGGGCAGAGACCCAGTACTTC. Translated: CASSLQGAETQYF.

The V call is TRBV7-3, the J call TRBJ2-1; 12 nucleotides align to TRBD2. Per the germline V gene, CDR1 is SGHTA and CDR2 is FQGTGA. With V trimmed by 7 bases and J by 0 bases, 1 base remained unmatched. This CDR3 comprises 15 residues. The CDR3 sequence: CASTTSGSSYNEQFF. In DNA form, the CDR3 reads TGTGCCAGCACGACTAGCGGGAGCTCCTACAATGAGCAGTTCTTC.

This chain joins TRBV9 and TRBJ2-7; 14 bases are a match to TRBD2. Germline values: CDR1 SGDLS, CDR2 YYNGEE. V shed 0 bases and J 7 bases; nucleotides not matched to a gene: 3. The CDR3 runs 15 residues. CDR3 coding DNA: TGTGCCAGCAGCGTAGCGACTAGCGGGAGGGTTGAGCAGTACTTC. Encoded protein: CASSVATSGRVEQYF.

The rearrangement uses TRBV7-9 and TRBJ2-7; 9 nucleotides align to TRBD2. The CDR3 length is 14 residues. Unmatched junction bases numbered 4, after V lost 0 bases and J lost 7 bases. Germline assignment: CDR1 SEHNR and CDR2 FQNEAQ (reference sequence). The CDR3 sequence is CASSLATSGKEQYF. CDR3 in DNA: TGTGCCAGCAGCTTAGCGACTAGCGGTAAGGAGCAGTACTTC.

This sequence joins TRBV7-2 and TRBJ2-7; 8 bases line up with TRBD1. The V gene's germline CDR1 is SGHTA and CDR2 FQGNSA. J was trimmed by 4 bases and V by 6 bases; bases with no gene match: 8. The CDR3 loop spans 14 amino acids. The CDR3: CASRTGGGSYEQYF. As DNA, the CDR3 is TGTGCCAGCAGAACAGGGGGTGGAAGTTACGAGCAGTACTTC.